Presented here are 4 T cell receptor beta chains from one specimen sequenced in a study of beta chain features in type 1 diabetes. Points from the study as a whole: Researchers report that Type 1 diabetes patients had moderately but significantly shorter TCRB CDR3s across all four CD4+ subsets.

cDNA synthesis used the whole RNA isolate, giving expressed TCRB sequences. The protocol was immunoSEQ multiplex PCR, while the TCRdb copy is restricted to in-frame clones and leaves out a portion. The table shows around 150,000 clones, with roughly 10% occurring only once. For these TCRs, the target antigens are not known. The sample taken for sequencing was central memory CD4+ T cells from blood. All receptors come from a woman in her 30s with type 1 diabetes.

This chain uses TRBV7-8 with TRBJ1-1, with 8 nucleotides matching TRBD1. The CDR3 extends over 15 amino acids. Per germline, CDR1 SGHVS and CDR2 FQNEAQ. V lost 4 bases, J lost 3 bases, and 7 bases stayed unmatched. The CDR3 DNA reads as TGTGCCAGCAGCTCGCGGACAGGGATGGACACTGAAGCTTTCTTT. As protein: CASSSRTGMDTEAFF.

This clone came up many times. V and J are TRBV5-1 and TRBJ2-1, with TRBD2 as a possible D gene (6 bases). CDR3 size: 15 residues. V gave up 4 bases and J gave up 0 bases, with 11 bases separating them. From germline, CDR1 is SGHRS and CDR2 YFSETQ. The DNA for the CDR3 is TGCGCCAGCAGCAAAGGAGGGAGCTCCTACAATGAGCAGTTCTTC. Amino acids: CASSKGGSSYNEQFF.

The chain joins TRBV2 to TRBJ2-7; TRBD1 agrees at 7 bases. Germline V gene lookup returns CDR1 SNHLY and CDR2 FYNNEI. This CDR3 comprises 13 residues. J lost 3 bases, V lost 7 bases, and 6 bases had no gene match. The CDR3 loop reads CASTEGTVYEQYF. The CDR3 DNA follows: TGTGCCAGCACCGAGGGGACAGTCTACGAGCAGTACTTC. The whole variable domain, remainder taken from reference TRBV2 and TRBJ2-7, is EPEVTQTPSHQVTQMGQEVILRCVPISNHLYFYWYRQILGQKVEFLVSFYNNEISEKSEIFDDQFSVERPDGSNFTLKIRSTKLEDSAMYFCASTEGTVYEQYFGPGTRLTVT.

The CDR3 here is CASSRTDYEQYF. Here the CDR3 DNA reads TGCGCCAGCAGTAGGACAGACTACGAGCAGTACTTC. This rearrangement joins TRBV5-1 to TRBJ2-7, with D possibly being TRBD1 (6 bases). CDR1 and CDR2 (germline): SGHRS, YFSETQ. With 5 bases removed from V and 3 bases from J, the gap between germline ends came to 9 bases. The CDR3 spans 12 residues.